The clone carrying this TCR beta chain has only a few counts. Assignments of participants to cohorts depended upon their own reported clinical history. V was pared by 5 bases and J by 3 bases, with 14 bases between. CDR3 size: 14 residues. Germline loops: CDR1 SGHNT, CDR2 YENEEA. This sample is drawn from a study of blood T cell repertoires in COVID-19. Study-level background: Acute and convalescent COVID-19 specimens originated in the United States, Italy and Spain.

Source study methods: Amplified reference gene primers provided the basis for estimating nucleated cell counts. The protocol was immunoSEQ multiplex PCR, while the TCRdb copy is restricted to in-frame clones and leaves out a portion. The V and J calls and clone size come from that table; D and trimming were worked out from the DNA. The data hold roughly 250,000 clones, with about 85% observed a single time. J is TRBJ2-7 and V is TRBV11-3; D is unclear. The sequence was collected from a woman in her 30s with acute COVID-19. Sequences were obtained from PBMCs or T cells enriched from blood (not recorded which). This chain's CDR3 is CASSPAPHYYEQYF. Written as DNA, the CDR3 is TGTGCCAGCAGCCCCGCCCCGCACTACTACGAGCAGTACTTC.